The T cell receptor beta chain under discussion was sequenced for a study of blood T cell repertoires in COVID-19. Study context: Italy, Spain and the United States were the sources of the convalescent and acute COVID-19 samples. Nucleic acid was either cDNA or gDNA, and it came from T cells, B-cell-depleted T cells, or PBMCs.

The V segment lost 7 bases and the J segment 3 bases; nucleotides outside the gene matches: 4. Germline assignment: CDR1 MRHNA and CDR2 SNTAGT. CDR3 size: 14 residues. In the original analysis: By means of reference gene primer amplification, nucleated cell counts were estimated. The protocol was immunoSEQ multiplex PCR, while the TCRdb copy is restricted to in-frame clones and leaves out a portion. The V and J calls and clone size were taken over from that table, and D and trimming were inferred from the DNA. The data contain roughly 150,000 clones, 82% of them singletons. Input material: peripheral blood. The chain couples TRBV6-4 to TRBJ1-1, with 11 bases matching TRBD1. The sequence came from an elderly woman with acute or convalescent COVID-19. The CDR3 DNA reads as TGTGCCAGCACCCTGGACAGGGGGCACACTGAAGCTTTCTTT. Translating gives CASTLDRGHTEAFF.